Following are 9 T cell receptor beta chains from one sample sequenced in a study of shared clonotypes between healthy human individuals. Data came from immunoSEQ multiplex PCR; TCRdb stores just in-frame clones and leaves some out. The table lists some 1,600,000 clones, approximately 98% of them singletons, with roughly 0.45% in the top ten. The sequenced sample consisted of naive CD4+ T cells sorted from blood. Regarding subset: CD45RA+ positively selected. These receptors originate from a man younger than 45 in good health.

This clone was picked up one time. The same CDR3 arises from other DNA sequences in this sample as well. The V call is TRBV19, the J call TRBJ1-5; D is unresolved. From germline, CDR1 is LNHDA and CDR2 SQIVND (reference sequence). Trimming left V 1 base short and J 5 bases short, with 3 bases between. The CDR3 has 12 amino acids. CDR3 DNA: TGTGCCAGTAGTATAGTCGATCAGCCCCAGCATTTT. This codes for CASSIVDQPQHF. The whole variable domain, remainder taken from reference TRBV19 and TRBJ1-5, is DGGITQSPKYLFRKEGQNVTLSCEQNLNHDAMYWYRQDPGQGLRLIYYSQIVNDFQKGDIAEGYSVSREKKESFPLTVTSAQKNPTAFYLCASSIVDQPQHFGDGTRLSIL.

The J gene is TRBJ1-4, the V gene TRBV4-2; D not resolved. Per the germline V gene, CDR1 is LGHNA and CDR2 is YNFKEQ. CDR3 length: 17 amino acids. V lost 0 bases and J lost 2, with 13 bases in between. The DNA for the CDR3 is TGTGCCAGCAGCCAAGAACGGCAGGCTGGGACTAATGAAAAACTGTTTTTT. Its protein is CASSQERQAGTNEKLFF.

V is TRBV5-4 and J is TRBJ1-4, with D maybe TRBD1 (6 bases). The CDR3 is 13 amino acids. V lost 5 bases to trimming and J lost 8 bases, with 13 bases between them. Germline-derived CDR1 and CDR2 are SGHNT and YYREEE (reference sequence). The CDR3 protein is CASSGDRGEKLFF. The CDR3, as DNA: TGTGCCAGCAGTGGGGATAGGGGGGAAAAACTGTTTTTT. Combining the CDR3 with reference TRBV5-4 and TRBJ1-4 gives the whole variable domain ETGVTQSPTHLIKTRGQQVTLRCSSQSGHNTVSWYQQALGQGPQFIFQYYREEENGRGNFPPRFSGLQFPNYSSELNVNALELDDSALYLCASSGDRGEKLFFGSGTQLSVL.

CDR3 sequence (DNA): TGTGCCAGCAGTTTATCCCCGGGAGCGAGGGGCACAGATACGCAGTATTTT. Protein sequence: CASSLSPGARGTDTQYF. V and J are TRBV28 and TRBJ2-3; TRBD2 is a possible D gene (6 bases). Germline CDR1 is MDHEN and CDR2 is SYDVKM. The CDR3 loop spans 17 amino acids. Deletions cut 1 base from V and 1 base from J, with 15 bases between.

The CDR3 DNA follows: TGTGCCAGCTCACTCACCGGACAGGGATGGACCGGGGAGCTGTTTTTT. It yields the protein CASSLTGQGWTGELFF. V is TRBV18 and J is TRBJ2-2; TRBD1 matches 8 bases. The CDR3 is 16 residues long. Germline V CDR1 and CDR2: KGHSH, LQKENI. V gave up 4 bases and J gave up 5 bases; unmatched junction bases: 9.

The chain joins TRBV5-1 to TRBJ1-5; weak D call: TRBD1 (6 bases). The CDR3 is 15 residues long. The germline gives CDR1 SGHRS, CDR2 YFSETQ. V lost 2 bases and J 9 bases, leaving 18 bases between the germline ends. For the CDR3, the DNA is TGCGCCAGCAGCTTCTTACAGGGCCCCGGATGGCCCCAGCATTTT. It translates to CASSFLQGPGWPQHF.

The rearrangement uses TRBV4-3 and TRBJ2-1, with D perhaps matching TRBD2 (5 bases). Trimming took off 0 bases at V and 5 bases at J, with 14 bases between the two ends. Germline V lookup: CDR1 LGHNA, CDR2 YSLEER. The CDR3 runs to 16 residues. DNA for the CDR3: TGCGCCAGCAGCCAAGATCCTCGGACTTTAAACAATGAGCAGTTCTTC. Its protein product is CASSQDPRTLNNEQFF.

The V call is TRBV5-1, the J call TRBJ2-7; maybe TRBD2 (5 bases). V lost 1 base, J lost 0 bases, and 11 bases lay in between. This CDR3 spans 15 amino acids. CDR1 is SGHRS and CDR2 is YFSETQ in the germline V gene. The chain's CDR3 is CASSLLMGDSYEQYF. CDR3 DNA sequence: TGCGCCAGCAGCTTGTTAATGGGAGACTCCTACGAGCAGTACTTC. The full variable domain, rest sourced from reference TRBV5-1 and TRBJ2-7, is KAGVTQTPRYLIKTRGQQVTLSCSPISGHRSVSWYQQTPGQGLQFLFEYFSETQRNKGNFPGRFSGRQFSNSRSEMNVSTLELGDSALYLCASSLLMGDSYEQYFGPGTRLTVT.

The chain uses TRBV7-9 and TRBJ2-7, with 10 bases aligning to TRBD1. The CDR3 has 15 amino acids. Germline values: CDR1 SEHNR, CDR2 FQNEAQ (reference sequence). V was clipped by 6 bases and J by 6 bases; unmatched bases: 11. The CDR3: CASSTPGQGKGEQYF. The CDR3 nucleotides are TGTGCCAGCAGTACCCCGGGACAGGGGAAGGGCGAGCAGTACTTC.